The T cell receptor beta chain described here comes from a study of blood T cell repertoires in COVID-19. On the study more broadly: Sites across the United States, Italy and Spain contributed samples from acute and convalescent COVID-19. The analysed material was cDNA or gDNA that came from T cells, B-cell-depleted T cells, or PBMCs.

Using immunoSEQ multiplex PCR, the repertoire was profiled, and TCRdb retains in-frame clones only, with some absent. The table has some 210,000 clones, 75% to 90% seen once. This CDR3 is 16 amino acids long. V dropped 6 bases and J dropped 1; count of bases not matched to a gene: 7. Germline V gene lookup returns CDR1 SGHTA and CDR2 FQGNSA. Sequencing used peripheral blood. The chain has TRBV7-2 and TRBJ2-2; 8 positions agree with TRBD1. This TCR was recovered from a woman aged 40 to 50 with acute or convalescent COVID-19. Here the CDR3 DNA reads TGTGCCAGCAGAAATGGCGGGACAGGGAACACCGGGGAGCTGTTTTTT. It encodes CASRNGGTGNTGELFF.